This passage covers 18 T cell receptor beta chains from one sample sequenced in a study of technical replicates of blood from a few donors. Libraries were prepared by immunoSEQ multiplex PCR; TCRdb keeps only in-frame clonotypes and omits some of them. The profile shows 50,000 or so clones, 92% of them singletons. Sequencing was performed on PBMCs. These receptors were collected from a human donor in good health. Some clones in this sample may be carry-over from other donors' samples.

The chain is built from TRBV29-1 and TRBJ1-2; 7 bases match TRBD1. V lost 2 bases to trimming and J lost 3 bases; unmatched junction nucleotides: 6. Germline V gene lookup returns CDR1 SQVTM and CDR2 ANQGSEA. CDR3 size: 14 residues. In nucleotides, the CDR3 is TGCAGCGTTGAATTGACAGGGCCCCACTATGGCTACACCTTC. Its translation is CSVELTGPHYGYTF. The complete variable domain, with remaining parts taken from reference TRBV29-1 and TRBJ1-2, reads SAVISQKPSRDICQRGTSLTIQCQVDSQVTMMFWYRQQPGQSLTLIATANQGSEATYESGFVIDKFPISRPNLTFSTLTVSNMSPEDSSIYLCSVELTGPHYGYTFGSGTRLTVV.

V and J are TRBV6-4 and TRBJ1-2; D remains unclear. Germline V gene data show CDR1 as MRHNA and CDR2 as SNTAGT. Trimming took off 6 bases at V and 0 bases at J, with 14 bases between the two ends. CDR3 size: 15 residues. Here the CDR3 reads CASRRRLVSNYGYTF. The CDR3 bases are TGTGCCAGCAGGCGCCGTTTGGTCTCTAACTATGGCTACACCTTC.

This clone occurred once. V is TRBV29-1 and J is TRBJ2-7, with 10 bases that match TRBD1. Trimming removed 0 bases from V and 9 bases from J; junction bases left unmatched: 2. The CDR3 is made up of 12 amino acids. CDR1 is SQVTM and CDR2 is ANQGSEA in the germline V gene. This CDR3 reads CSVEETGGGQYF. In nucleotides, the CDR3 is TGCAGCGTTGAAGAGACAGGGGGCGGGCAGTACTTC.

This clone showed up just a few times. The chain combines TRBV30 with TRBJ1-5; no clear D. This CDR3 contains 13 residues. Germline V gene lookup returns CDR1 GTSNPN and CDR2 SVGIG (reference sequence). V was clipped by 0 bases and J by 3 bases, with 6 bases between them. The CDR3 loop is CAWSVTTNQPQHF. The DNA of the CDR3 is TGTGCCTGGAGTGTAACAACCAATCAGCCCCAGCATTTT.

The chain couples TRBV27 to TRBJ1-5; D possibly corresponds to TRBD1 (6 bases). CDR3 length equals 15 residues. Trimming stripped 11 bases from V and 1 base from J, with 18 bases between. Germline CDR1 MNHEY, CDR2 SMNVEV (reference sequence). The CDR3 coding sequence is TGTGCCTGCGCTCCGGACAGAGACAGCAATCAGCCCCAGCATTTT. Its translation: CACAPDRDSNQPQHF.

The chain joins TRBV7-6 to TRBJ1-1; D remains ambiguous. V was shortened by 5 bases and J by 2 bases, with 12 bases between the two germline ends. The V gene's germline CDR1 is SGHVS and CDR2 FNYEAQ. This CDR3 is built from 14 residues. As DNA, the CDR3 is TGTGCCAGCAGCCCCGCGAGGACTAACACTGAAGCTTTCTTT. As protein: CASSPARTNTEAFF. Full variable domain (missing parts from reference TRBV7-6 and TRBJ1-1): GAGVSQSPRYKVTKRGQDVALRCDPISGHVSLYWYRQALGQGPEFLTYFNYEAQQDKSGLPNDRFSAERPEGSISTLTIQRTEQRDSAMYRCASSPARTNTEAFFGQGTRLTVV.

The chain carries TRBV2 and TRBJ1-3; 9 bases match TRBD1. Trimming took 5 bases from V and 1 from J; bases not matched to a gene: 6. The CDR3 extends over 16 amino acids. The germline gives CDR1 SNHLY, CDR2 FYNNEI. The CDR3 spells CASSTPGQGSGNTIYF. CDR3 bases: TGTGCCAGCAGTACTCCGGGACAGGGTTCTGGAAACACCATATATTTT.

V gene TRBV7-8 combines with J gene TRBJ2-2; D gene ambiguous. Germline CDR1 is SGHVS and CDR2 is FQNEAQ. The CDR3 is 14 residues long. V was clipped by 2 bases and J by 2 bases, with 6 bases between them. The CDR3 loop is CASSLRSNTGELFF. In DNA, the CDR3 is TGTGCCAGCAGCTTACGGTCCAACACCGGGGAGCTGTTTTTT.

The chain links TRBV5-8 to TRBJ1-5, with D possibly being TRBD1 (6 bases). Germline CDR1 reads SGHTS; CDR2 reads YDEGEE. The V end lost 4 bases, the J end lost 2 bases, and 13 bases lay between the germline ends. The CDR3 has 15 amino acids. Written as DNA, the CDR3 is TGTGCCAGCAGCCCAACAGGGAAGCGCAATCAGCCCCAGCATTTT. This sequence encodes CASSPTGKRNQPQHF.

The CDR3 spells CASGLPQGTQYF. For the CDR3, the DNA is TGTGCTAGTGGTTTGCCACAGGGAACTCAGTACTTC. The J gene is TRBJ2-5, the V gene TRBV12-5, with D tentatively TRBD1 (6 bases). CDR1 and CDR2 from the germline V gene are LGHNT and FRNRAP. Trimming took off 2 bases at V and 11 bases at J, with 12 bases between the two ends. The CDR3 covers 12 residues.

This rearrangement joins TRBV27 to TRBJ1-2; maybe TRBD1 (6 bases). The CDR3 is made up of 13 amino acids. Germline assignment: CDR1 MNHEY and CDR2 SMNVEV (reference sequence). Trimming cost V 6 bases and J 1 base, with 9 bases left between them. CDR3 sequence: CASSRGGNYGYTF. The CDR3 region has the DNA TGTGCCAGCAGCCGAGGGGGTAACTATGGCTACACCTTC.

This clone was seen once. This chain's CDR3 is CASSQDFPFYTEAFF. The CDR3 DNA is TGCGCCAGCAGCCAAGATTTCCCCTTTTACACTGAAGCTTTCTTT. V and J are TRBV4-1 and TRBJ1-1; the D is unclear. Germline values: CDR1 MGHRA, CDR2 YSYEKL. CDR3 length: 15 residues. Trimming pared 0 bases from V and 3 bases from J, leaving 11 bases between.

This clone has a single count. The chain uses TRBV7-8 and TRBJ2-7; D is perhaps TRBD1 (7 bases). Germline assignment: CDR1 SGHVS and CDR2 FQNEAQ. This CDR3 spans 16 amino acids. V lost 5 bases to trimming and J lost 1 base, with 18 bases between them. The CDR3 DNA is TGTGCCAGCAGCCGAGAATGGGCAGGGGGGTCCTACGAGCAGTACTTC. This gives the protein CASSREWAGGSYEQYF.

The J gene is TRBJ1-6, the V gene TRBV6-5; D is unclear. V was shortened by 8 bases and J by 7 bases, with 15 bases between the two germline ends. The CDR3 totals 14 residues. The V gene's germline CDR1 is MNHEY and CDR2 SVGAGI. CDR3 in DNA: TGTGCCAGCCAAAGGGAGGGAGGGAATTCACCCCTCCACTTT. Its protein product is CASQREGGNSPLHF.

V gene TRBV5-1 combines with J gene TRBJ1-2, with 7 bases that match TRBD1. The germline V gene has CDR1 SGHRS and CDR2 YFSETQ. The CDR3 length is 14 residues. With V trimmed by 3 bases and J by 4 bases, 6 bases remained unmatched. The chain's CDR3 is CASSSGQEIYGYTF. In DNA form, the CDR3 reads TGCGCCAGCAGCTCTGGACAGGAAATCTATGGCTACACCTTC. Looking up the rest from reference TRBV5-1 and TRBJ1-2 gives the full variable domain: KAGVTQTPRYLIKTRGQQVTLSCSPISGHRSVSWYQQTPGQGLQFLFEYFSETQRNKGNFPGRFSGRQFSNSRSEMNVSTLELGDSALYLCASSSGQEIYGYTFGSGTRLTVV.

The V and J genes are TRBV6-1 and TRBJ2-5, with D perhaps matching TRBD1 (5 bases). Trimming stripped 7 bases from V and 5 bases from J, with 20 bases between. The CDR3 runs 15 residues. CDR1 and CDR2 (germline): MNHNS, SASEGT. CDR3 in amino acids: CASTHTRGPGETQYF. As DNA, the CDR3 is TGTGCCAGCACCCATACAAGGGGCCCCGGGGAGACCCAGTACTTC.

The rearrangement joins TRBV6-5 to TRBJ2-7, with D tentatively TRBD2 (5 bases). The CDR3 covers 12 residues. The V end was cut by 5 bases, the J end by 2 bases, with 7 bases between. Germline V gives CDR1 MNHEY, CDR2 SVGAGI. The CDR3 bases are TGTGCCAGCAGTACCGGGACCTACGAGCAGTACTTC. Protein sequence: CASSTGTYEQYF.

This clone was counted a single time. The chain joins TRBV2 to TRBJ1-2; perhaps TRBD1 as D (5 bases). The CDR3 runs 12 residues. Germline assignment: CDR1 SNHLY and CDR2 FYNNEI. The V and J ends lost 6 bases and 4 bases respectively, with 9 bases between them. The CDR3 spells CASRGQSYGYTF. DNA for the CDR3: TGTGCCAGCAGGGGGCAGTCCTATGGCTACACCTTC.